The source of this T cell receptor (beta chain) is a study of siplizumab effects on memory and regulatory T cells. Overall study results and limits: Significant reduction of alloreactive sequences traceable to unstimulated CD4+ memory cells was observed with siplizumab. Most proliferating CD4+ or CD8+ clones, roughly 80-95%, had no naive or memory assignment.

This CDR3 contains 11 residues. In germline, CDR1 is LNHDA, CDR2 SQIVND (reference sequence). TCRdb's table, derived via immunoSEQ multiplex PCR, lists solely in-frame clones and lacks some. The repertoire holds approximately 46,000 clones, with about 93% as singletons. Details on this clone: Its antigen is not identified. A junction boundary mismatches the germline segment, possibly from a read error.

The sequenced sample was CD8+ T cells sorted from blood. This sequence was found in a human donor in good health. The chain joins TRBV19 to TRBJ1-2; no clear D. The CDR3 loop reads CASSTSDRPVF. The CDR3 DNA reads TGTGCCAGTAGTACCTCCGACCGCCCTGTGTTC.